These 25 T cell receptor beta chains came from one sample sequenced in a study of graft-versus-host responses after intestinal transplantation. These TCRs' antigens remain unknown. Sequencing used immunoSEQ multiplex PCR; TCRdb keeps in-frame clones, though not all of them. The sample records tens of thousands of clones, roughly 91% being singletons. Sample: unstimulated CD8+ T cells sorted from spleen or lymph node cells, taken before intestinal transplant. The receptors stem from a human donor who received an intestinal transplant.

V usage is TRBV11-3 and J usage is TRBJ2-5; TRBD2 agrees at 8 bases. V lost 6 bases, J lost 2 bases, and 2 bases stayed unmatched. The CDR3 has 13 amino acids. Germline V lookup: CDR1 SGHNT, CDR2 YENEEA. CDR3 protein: CASSGLAQETQYF. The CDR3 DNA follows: TGTGCCAGCAGTGGACTAGCTCAAGAGACCCAGTACTTC.

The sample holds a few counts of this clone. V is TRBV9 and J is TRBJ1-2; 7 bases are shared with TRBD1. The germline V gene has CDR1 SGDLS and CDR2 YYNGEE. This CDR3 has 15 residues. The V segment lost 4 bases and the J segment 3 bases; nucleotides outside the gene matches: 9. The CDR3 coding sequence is TGTGCCAGCAGCCAGACAGGGAGAAGAGACTATGGCTACACCTTC. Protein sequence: CASSQTGRRDYGYTF.

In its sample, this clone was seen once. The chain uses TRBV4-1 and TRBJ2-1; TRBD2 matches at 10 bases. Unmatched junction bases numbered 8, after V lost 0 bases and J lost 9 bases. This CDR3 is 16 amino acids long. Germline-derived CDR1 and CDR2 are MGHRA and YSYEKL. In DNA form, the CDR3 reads TGCGCCAGCAGCCAAGATCGGCTAGCGGGAGTCCGTGAGCAGTTCTTC. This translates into CASSQDRLAGVREQFF.

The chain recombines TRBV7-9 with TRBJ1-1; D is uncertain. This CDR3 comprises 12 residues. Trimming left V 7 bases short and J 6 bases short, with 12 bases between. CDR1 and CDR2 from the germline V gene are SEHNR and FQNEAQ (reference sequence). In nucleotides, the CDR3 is TGTGCCAGCATGGACGGGAAGCCTGAAGCTTTCTTT. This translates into CASMDGKPEAFF.

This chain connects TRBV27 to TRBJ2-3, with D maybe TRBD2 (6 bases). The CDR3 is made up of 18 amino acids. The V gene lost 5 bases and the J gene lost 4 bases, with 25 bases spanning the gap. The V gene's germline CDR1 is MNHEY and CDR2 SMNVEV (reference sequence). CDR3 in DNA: TGTGCCAGCAGTCGAGAATACACCGATCTAGCGACCGCAGATACGCAGTATTTT. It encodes CASSREYTDLATADTQYF.

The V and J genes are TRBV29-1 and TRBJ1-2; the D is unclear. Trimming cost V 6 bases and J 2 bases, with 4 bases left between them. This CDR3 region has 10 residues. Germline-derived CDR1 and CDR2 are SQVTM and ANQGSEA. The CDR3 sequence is CSVENYGYTF. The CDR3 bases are TGCAGCGTGGAGAACTATGGCTACACCTTC. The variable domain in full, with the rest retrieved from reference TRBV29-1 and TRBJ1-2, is SAVISQKPSRDICQRGTSLTIQCQVDSQVTMMFWYRQQPGQSLTLIATANQGSEATYESGFVIDKFPISRPNLTFSTLTVSNMSPEDSSIYLCSVENYGYTFGSGTRLTVV.

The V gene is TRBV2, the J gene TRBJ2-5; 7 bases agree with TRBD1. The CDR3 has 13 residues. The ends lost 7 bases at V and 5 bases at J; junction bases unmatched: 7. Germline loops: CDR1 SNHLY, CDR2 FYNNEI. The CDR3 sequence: CASNETGWETQYF. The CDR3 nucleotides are TGTGCCAGCAATGAGACAGGGTGGGAGACCCAGTACTTC.

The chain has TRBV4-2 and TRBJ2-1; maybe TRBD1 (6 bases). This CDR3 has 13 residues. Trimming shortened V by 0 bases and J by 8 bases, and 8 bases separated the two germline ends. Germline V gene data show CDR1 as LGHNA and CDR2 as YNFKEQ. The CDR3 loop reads CASSQDRGYEQFF. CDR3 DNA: TGTGCCAGCAGCCAAGACAGGGGCTATGAGCAGTTCTTC.

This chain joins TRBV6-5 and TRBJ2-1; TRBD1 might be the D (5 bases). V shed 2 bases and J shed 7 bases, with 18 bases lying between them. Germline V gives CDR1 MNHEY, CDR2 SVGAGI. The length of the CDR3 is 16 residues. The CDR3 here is CASSYVGHRAWNEQFF. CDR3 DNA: TGTGCCAGCAGTTACGTCGGACACCGGGCGTGGAATGAGCAGTTCTTC.

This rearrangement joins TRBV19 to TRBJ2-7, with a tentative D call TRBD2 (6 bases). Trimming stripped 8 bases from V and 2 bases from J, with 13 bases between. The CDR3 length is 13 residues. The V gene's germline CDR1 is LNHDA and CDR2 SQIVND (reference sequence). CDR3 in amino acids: CASGAGTTYEQYF. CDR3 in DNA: TGTGCCAGTGGGGCGGGAACCACCTACGAGCAGTACTTC.

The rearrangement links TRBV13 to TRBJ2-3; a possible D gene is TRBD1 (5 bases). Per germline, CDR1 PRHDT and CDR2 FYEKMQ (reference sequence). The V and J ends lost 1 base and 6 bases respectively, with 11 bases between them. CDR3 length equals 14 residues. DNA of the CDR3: TGTGCCAGCAGCTTAGCAGGGTATAAGGATACGCAGTATTTT. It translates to CASSLAGYKDTQYF.

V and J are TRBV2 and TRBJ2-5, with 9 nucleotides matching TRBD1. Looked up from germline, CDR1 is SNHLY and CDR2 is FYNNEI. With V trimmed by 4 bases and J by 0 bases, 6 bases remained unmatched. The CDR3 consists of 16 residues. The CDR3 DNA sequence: TGTGCCAGCAGTGGGGGGGACAGGGTTTACCAAGAGACCCAGTACTTC. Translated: CASSGGDRVYQETQYF.

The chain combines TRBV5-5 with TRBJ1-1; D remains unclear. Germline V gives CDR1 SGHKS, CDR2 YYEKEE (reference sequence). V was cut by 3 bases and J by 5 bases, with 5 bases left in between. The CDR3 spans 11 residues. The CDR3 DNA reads TGTGCCAGCAGCTCGTTAACTGAAGCTTTCTTT. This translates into CASSSLTEAFF.

CDR3 nucleotides: TGTGCCAGCAGCTTTTCCGAGGGACTACACTACAATGAGCAGTTCTTC. It is translated as CASSFSEGLHYNEQFF. This chain links TRBV7-9 with TRBJ2-1, with 7 bases that match TRBD2. The V and J ends lost 3 bases and 3 bases, in that order; junction bases with no gene match: 8. This CDR3 contains 16 residues. The germline V gene encodes CDR1 SEHNR and CDR2 FQNEAQ (reference sequence).

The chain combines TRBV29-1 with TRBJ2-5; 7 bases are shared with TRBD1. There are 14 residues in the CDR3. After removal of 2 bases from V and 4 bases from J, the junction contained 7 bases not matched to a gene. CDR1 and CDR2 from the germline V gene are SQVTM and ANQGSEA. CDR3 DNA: TGCAGCGTTGAAACCACAGGGGAAGGAGAGACCCAGTACTTC. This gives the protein CSVETTGEGETQYF.

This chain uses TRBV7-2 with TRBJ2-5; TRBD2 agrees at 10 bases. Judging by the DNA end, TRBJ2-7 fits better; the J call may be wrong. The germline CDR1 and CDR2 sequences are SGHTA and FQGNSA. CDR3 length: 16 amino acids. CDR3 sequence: CASSLAGLAGENEQYF. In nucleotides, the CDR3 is TGTGCCAGCAGCTTAGCGGGGCTAGCGGGAGAAAACGAGCAGTACTTC.

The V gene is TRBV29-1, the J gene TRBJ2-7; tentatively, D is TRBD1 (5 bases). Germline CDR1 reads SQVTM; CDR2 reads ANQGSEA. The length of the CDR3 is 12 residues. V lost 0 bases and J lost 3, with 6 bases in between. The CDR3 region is CSVEEDSYEQYF. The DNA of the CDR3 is TGCAGCGTTGAAGAAGACAGCTACGAGCAGTACTTC.

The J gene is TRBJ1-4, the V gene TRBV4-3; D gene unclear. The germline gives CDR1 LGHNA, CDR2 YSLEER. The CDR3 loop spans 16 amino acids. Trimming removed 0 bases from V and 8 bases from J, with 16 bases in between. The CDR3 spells CASSQEEEESEEKLFF. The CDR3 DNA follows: TGCGCCAGCAGCCAAGAGGAGGAAGAATCTGAAGAAAAACTGTTTTTT.

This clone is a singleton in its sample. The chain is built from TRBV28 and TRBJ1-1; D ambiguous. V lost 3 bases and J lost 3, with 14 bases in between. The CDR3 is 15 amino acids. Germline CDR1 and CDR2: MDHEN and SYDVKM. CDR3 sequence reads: CASSFGENRDTEAFF. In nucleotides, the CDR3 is TGTGCCAGCAGTTTCGGCGAGAATCGGGACACTGAAGCTTTCTTT.

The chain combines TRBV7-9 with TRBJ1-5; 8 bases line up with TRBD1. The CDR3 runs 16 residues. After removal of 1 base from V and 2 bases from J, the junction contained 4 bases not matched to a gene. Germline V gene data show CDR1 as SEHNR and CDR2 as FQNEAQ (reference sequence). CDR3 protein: CASSLVVTGGNQPQHF. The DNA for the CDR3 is TGTGCCAGCAGCTTAGTCGTGACAGGGGGCAATCAGCCCCAGCATTTT.

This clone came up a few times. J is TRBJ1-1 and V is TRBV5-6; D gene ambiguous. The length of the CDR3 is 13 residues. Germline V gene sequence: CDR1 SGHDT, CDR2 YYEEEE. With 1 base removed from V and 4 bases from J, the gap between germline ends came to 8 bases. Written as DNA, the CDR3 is TGTGCCAGCAGCTTGTCGGAGTTCACTGAAGCTTTCTTT. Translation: CASSLSEFTEAFF.

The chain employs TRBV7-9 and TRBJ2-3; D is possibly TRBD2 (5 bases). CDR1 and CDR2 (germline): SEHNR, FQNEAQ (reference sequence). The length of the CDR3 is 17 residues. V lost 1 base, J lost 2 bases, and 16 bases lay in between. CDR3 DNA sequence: TGTGCCAGCAGCTTAGACCCCTCTAGCCCCAACACAGATACGCAGTATTTT. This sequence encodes CASSLDPSSPNTDTQYF.

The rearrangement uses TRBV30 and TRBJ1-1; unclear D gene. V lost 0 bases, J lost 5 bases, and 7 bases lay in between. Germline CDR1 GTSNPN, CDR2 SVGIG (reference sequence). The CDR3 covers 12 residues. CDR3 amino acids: CAWSVSGTEAFF. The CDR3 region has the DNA TGTGCCTGGAGTGTATCGGGTACTGAAGCTTTCTTT. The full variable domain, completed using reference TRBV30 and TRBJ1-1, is SQTIHQWPATLVQPVGSPLSLECTVEGTSNPNLYWYRQAAGRGLQLLFYSVGIGQISSEVPQNLSASRPQDRQFILSSKKLLLSDSGFYLCAWSVSGTEAFFGQGTRLTVV.

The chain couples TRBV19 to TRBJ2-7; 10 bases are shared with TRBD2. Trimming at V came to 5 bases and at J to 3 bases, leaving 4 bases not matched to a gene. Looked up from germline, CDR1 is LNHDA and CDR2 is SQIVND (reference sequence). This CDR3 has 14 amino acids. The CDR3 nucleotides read TGTGCCAGTAGTCTAGCGGGAGCCTTCTACGAGCAGTACTTC. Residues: CASSLAGAFYEQYF.

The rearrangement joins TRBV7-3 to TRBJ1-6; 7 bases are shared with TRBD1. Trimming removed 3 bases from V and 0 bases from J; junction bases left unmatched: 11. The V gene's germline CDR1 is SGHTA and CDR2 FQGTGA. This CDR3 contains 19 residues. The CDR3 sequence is CASSLEGRGYSSYNSPLHF. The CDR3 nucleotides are TGTGCCAGCAGCTTGGAGGGCAGGGGGTACAGCTCCTATAATTCACCCCTCCACTTT. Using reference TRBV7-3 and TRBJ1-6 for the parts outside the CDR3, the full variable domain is GAGVSQTPSNKVTEKGKYVELRCDPISGHTALYWYRQSLGQGPEFLIYFQGTGAADDSGLPNDRFFAVRPEGSVSTLKIQRTERGDSAVYLCASSLEGRGYSSYNSPLHFGNGTRLTVT.